A selection of T cell receptor beta chains follows, all from one sample in a study of identical twins. A single record per CDR3 protein comes from TCRdb applying MiXCR to the 5' RACE reads. The data show approximately 680,000 distinct CDR3 sequences, under 8.5% seen once. This same sample was also part of a study on yellow fever vaccine responses in identical twins.

Sequenced: PBMCs. These receptor sequences come from a woman aged 18-29 years in good health. Each CDR3 is given with its conserved first and last residue. The order of the fields is D gene, V gene, J gene, clone size, CDR3 protein, CDR3 DNA. D genes are given only for firm matches. Expanded clones are given a class, and other clones once, few, many or no size at all.

D: TRBD2
V: TRBV3-1
J: TRBJ2-7
size: -
CDR3: CATCRGTSGSLMYEQYF
DNA: TGTGCCACCTGCCGGGGGACTAGCGGGAGTCTCATGTACGAGCAGTACTTC

D: -
V: TRBV29-1
J: TRBJ1-1
size: few
CDR3: CSVVRLLVWGAPSTEAFF
DNA: TGCAGCGTTGTGAGATTATTAGTTTGGGGGGCCCCGAGCACTGAAGCTTTCTTT

D: -
V: TRBV10-3
J: TRBJ2-7
size: -
CDR3: CATPSEPVSYEQYF
DNA: TGTGCCACACCGAGTGAGCCCGTCTCCTACGAGCAGTACTTC

D: -
V: TRBV29-1
J: TRBJ2-5
size: many
CDR3: CSGLPRGETQYF
DNA: TGCAGCGGACTGCCCAGGGGAGAGACCCAGTACTTC

D: -
V: TRBV20-1
J: TRBJ2-5
size: -
CDR3: CSARDRRQGRGYQETQYF
DNA: TGCAGTGCTAGAGATCGTCGGCAGGGAAGGGGGTACCAAGAGACCCAGTACTTC

D: -
V: TRBV10-2
J: TRBJ2-4
size: many
CDR3: CASSRGLGGFNIQYF
DNA: TGCGCCAGCAGTAGAGGCCTTGGGGGCTTTAACATTCAGTACTTC

D: -
V: TRBV5-1
J: TRBJ1-1
size: few
CDR3: CASSSRQVFPRGTEAFF
DNA: TGCGCCAGCAGCTCTCGACAGGTATTTCCCCGAGGCACTGAAGCTTTCTTT

D: -
V: TRBV7-8
J: TRBJ1-5
size: many
CDR3: CASSLAWGDSNQPQHF
DNA: TGTGCCAGCAGCTTAGCATGGGGCGATAGCAATCAGCCCCAGCATTTT

D: TRBD2
V: TRBV5-1
J: TRBJ2-1
size: -
CDR3: CASRGTSGRAGDNEQFF
DNA: TGCGCCAGCAGAGGGACTAGCGGGAGGGCCGGGGACAATGAGCAGTTCTTC

D: TRBD2
V: TRBV3-1
J: TRBJ2-7
size: few
CDR3: CASSQERTTSAYYEQYF
DNA: TGTGCCAGCAGCCAAGAGAGGACGACTAGCGCCTACTACGAGCAGTACTTC

D: TRBD1
V: TRBV6-1
J: TRBJ1-1
size: many
CDR3: CASSRGFTSNTEAFF
DNA: TGTGCCAGCAGCAGGGGGTTTACATCGAACACTGAAGCTTTCTTT

D: -
V: TRBV5-5
J: TRBJ2-5
size: many
CDR3: CASSFLTAGQETQYF
DNA: TGTGCCAGCAGCTTCCTGACTGCGGGCCAAGAGACCCAGTACTTC

D: TRBD1
V: TRBV4-2
J: TRBJ2-1
size: few
CDR3: CASSQTGTGGLNEQFF
DNA: TGTGCCAGCAGCCAAACCGGGACAGGGGGTTTGAATGAGCAGTTCTTC

D: -
V: TRBV28
J: TRBJ1-1
size: -
CDR3: CASSPQERMNTEAFF
DNA: TGTGCCAGCAGTCCCCAGGAGCGAATGAACACTGAAGCTTTCTTT

D: TRBD2
V: TRBV2
J: TRBJ2-3
size: -
CDR3: CASSDGRVTDTQYF
DNA: TGTGCCAGCAGTGATGGGAGGGTCACAGATACGCAGTATTTT

D: -
V: TRBV7-9
J: TRBJ2-2
size: -
CDR3: CASSLASRMVNTGELFF
DNA: TGTGCCAGCAGCTTAGCCTCCCGGATGGTCAACACCGGGGAGCTGTTTTTT

D: -
V: TRBV5-5
J: TRBJ2-3
size: few
CDR3: CASSTGLFEDTQYF
DNA: TGTGCCAGCAGTACGGGACTTTTCGAGGATACGCAGTATTTT

D: -
V: TRBV6-5
J: TRBJ1-5
size: -
CDR3: CASRVDSYSNQPQHF
DNA: TGTGCCAGCAGAGTGGACAGTTATAGCAATCAGCCCCAGCATTTT

D: TRBD2
V: TRBV11-3
J: TRBJ2-1
size: many
CDR3: CASSPGTSSYNEQFF
DNA: TGTGCCAGCAGCCCCGGGACTAGCTCCTACAATGAGCAGTTCTTC

D: -
V: TRBV10-3
J: TRBJ2-1
size: few
CDR3: CAISESQGFGEQFF
DNA: TGTGCCATCAGTGAGTCCCAGGGCTTCGGTGAGCAGTTCTTC

D: TRBD2
V: TRBV6-2/TRBV6-3
J: TRBJ2-4
size: -
CDR3: CASTTPGLAGVRNIQYF
DNA: TGTGCCAGCACCACCCCGGGGCTAGCGGGAGTCCGGAACATTCAGTACTTC

D: -
V: TRBV10-1
J: TRBJ1-1
size: many
CDR3: CASSEGQLMNTEAFF
DNA: TGCGCCAGCAGTGAAGGACAGTTAATGAACACTGAAGCTTTCTTT

D: TRBD1
V: TRBV24-1
J: TRBJ2-1
size: many
CDR3: CATSDLRAGTEYNEQFF
DNA: TGTGCCACCAGTGATTTGAGGGCCGGGACAGAGTACAATGAGCAGTTCTTC

D: -
V: TRBV25-1
J: TRBJ2-1
size: few
CDR3: CASSERGTASLEQFF
DNA: TGTGCCAGCAGCGAGCGAGGGACGGCAAGTCTTGAGCAGTTCTTC

D: TRBD1
V: TRBV6-2/TRBV6-3
J: TRBJ2-3
size: -
CDR3: CASSIRQGVSTDTQYF
DNA: TGTGCCAGCAGCATCCGGCAGGGGGTTAGCACAGATACGCAGTATTTT

D: TRBD2
V: TRBV5-5
J: TRBJ2-7
size: -
CDR3: CASSLLADYEQYF
DNA: TGTGCCAGCAGCTTACTAGCGGACTACGAGCAGTACTTC

D: -
V: TRBV27
J: TRBJ2-2
size: -
CDR3: CASRTWTGELFF
DNA: TGTGCCAGCAGGACCTGGACCGGGGAGCTGTTTTTT

D: -
V: TRBV28
J: TRBJ2-1
size: -
CDR3: CASSIRALRIENNEQFF
DNA: TGTGCCAGCAGTATTCGAGCGTTGAGGATAGAAAACAATGAGCAGTTCTTC

D: -
V: TRBV5-1
J: TRBJ1-2
size: -
CDR3: CASSLGGINGLRGYTF
DNA: TGCGCCAGCAGCTTGGGCGGTATTAACGGGCTCCGGGGCTACACCTTC

D: -
V: TRBV20-1
J: TRBJ2-1
size: few
CDR3: CSARVAPSYNEQFF
DNA: TGCAGTGCTAGAGTAGCGCCTTCCTACAATGAGCAGTTCTTC

D: -
V: TRBV4-1
J: TRBJ1-1
size: -
CDR3: CASSQDADRTEAFF
DNA: TGCGCCAGCAGCCAAGATGCGGATCGCACAGAAGCTTTCTTT

D: -
V: TRBV24-1
J: TRBJ2-5
size: -
CDR3: CATSDATRYQETQYF
DNA: TGTGCCACCAGTGATGCAACCAGGTACCAAGAGACCCAGTACTTC

D: -
V: TRBV5-1
J: TRBJ2-7
size: few
CDR3: CASRIGQGSEQYF
DNA: TGCGCCAGCAGAATCGGCCAGGGTAGCGAGCAGTACTTC

D: TRBD2
V: TRBV5-1
J: TRBJ2-7
size: many
CDR3: CASSSIHLGLAGGEQYF
DNA: TGCGCCAGCAGCTCTATTCACCTGGGACTAGCGGGCGGCGAGCAGTACTTC

D: TRBD2
V: TRBV11-1
J: TRBJ2-4
size: -
CDR3: CASSFGTSGRESKNIQYF
DNA: TGTGCCAGCAGCTTCGGGACTAGCGGGAGGGAGTCCAAAAACATTCAGTACTTC

D: TRBD2
V: TRBV18
J: TRBJ2-1
size: few
CDR3: CASSLTSRSSYNEQFF
DNA: TGTGCCAGCTCACTGACTAGCAGGAGCTCCTACAATGAGCAGTTCTTC

D: TRBD1
V: TRBV4-1
J: TRBJ1-1
size: many
CDR3: CASSQVGTGNTEAFF
DNA: TGTGCCAGCAGCCAAGTGGGGACAGGGAACACTGAAGCTTTCTTT

D: -
V: TRBV28
J: TRBJ2-1
size: -
CDR3: CASRIGQGFYNEQFF
DNA: TGTGCCAGCAGAATCGGACAAGGGTTCTACAATGAGCAGTTCTTC

D: -
V: TRBV4-1
J: TRBJ2-2
size: many
CDR3: CASSQEYTQGGTGELFF
DNA: TGCGCCAGCAGCCAAGAGTATACACAGGGAGGCACCGGGGAGCTGTTTTTT

D: TRBD1
V: TRBV9
J: TRBJ2-3
size: few
CDR3: CASSARPGTGGGTHTQYF
DNA: TGTGCCAGCAGCGCCCGTCCCGGGACAGGGGGAGGCACCCATACGCAGTATTTT

D: -
V: TRBV20-1
J: TRBJ1-5
size: -
CDR3: CSARGIGNQPQHF
DNA: TGCAGTGCGCGTGGTATAGGCAATCAGCCCCAGCATTTT

D: -
V: TRBV20-1
J: TRBJ2-5
size: few
CDR3: CSASDSSTETQYF
DNA: TGCAGTGCTAGTGACTCGTCCACTGAGACCCAGTACTTC

D: TRBD1
V: TRBV14
J: TRBJ2-1
size: many
CDR3: CASSLRDRVSYNEQFF
DNA: TGTGCCAGCAGCCTTCGTGACAGGGTATCCTACAATGAGCAGTTCTTC

D: -
V: TRBV10-2
J: TRBJ1-2
size: few
CDR3: CASSDSPGGNYGYTF
DNA: TGCGCCAGCAGTGACTCCCCGGGAGGAAACTATGGCTACACCTTC

D: -
V: TRBV5-1
J: TRBJ1-2
size: few
CDR3: CASSPSDGRGNYGYTF
DNA: TGCGCCAGCAGCCCGTCCGACGGCAGGGGAAACTATGGCTACACCTTC

D: -
V: TRBV20-1
J: TRBJ2-7
size: -
CDR3: CSARRPTSNEQYF
DNA: TGCAGTGCTAGACGACCGACTAGTAACGAGCAGTACTTC

D: -
V: TRBV11-2
J: TRBJ1-6
size: -
CDR3: CASRLHNSPLHF
DNA: TGTGCCAGCAGACTACATAATTCACCCCTCCACTTT

D: -
V: TRBV12-3/TRBV12-4
J: TRBJ2-1
size: many
CDR3: CASSFYASQFF
DNA: TGTGCCAGCAGTTTCTATGCTAGCCAATTCTTC

D: -
V: TRBV6-1
J: TRBJ1-3
size: -
CDR3: CASMKVISGNTIYF
DNA: TGTGCCAGCATGAAGGTCATCTCTGGAAACACCATATATTTT

D: -
V: TRBV10-3
J: TRBJ2-6
size: many
CDR3: CAISSASQTSGANVLTF
DNA: TGTGCCATCAGTTCGGCTTCACAAACTTCTGGGGCCAACGTCCTGACTTTC

D: -
V: TRBV5-1
J: TRBJ2-1
size: many
CDR3: CASSLNPTGYNEQFF
DNA: TGCGCCAGCAGCTTAAATCCCACAGGGTACAATGAGCAGTTCTTC

D: -
V: TRBV7-7
J: TRBJ2-5
size: many
CDR3: CASSLEGLKETQYF
DNA: TGTGCCAGCAGCTTAGAGGGACTGAAAGAGACCCAGTACTTC

D: -
V: TRBV12-3/TRBV12-4
J: TRBJ2-2
size: -
CDR3: CASSLNGQNTGELFF
DNA: TGTGCCAGCAGTTTGAATGGACAGAACACCGGGGAGCTGTTTTTT